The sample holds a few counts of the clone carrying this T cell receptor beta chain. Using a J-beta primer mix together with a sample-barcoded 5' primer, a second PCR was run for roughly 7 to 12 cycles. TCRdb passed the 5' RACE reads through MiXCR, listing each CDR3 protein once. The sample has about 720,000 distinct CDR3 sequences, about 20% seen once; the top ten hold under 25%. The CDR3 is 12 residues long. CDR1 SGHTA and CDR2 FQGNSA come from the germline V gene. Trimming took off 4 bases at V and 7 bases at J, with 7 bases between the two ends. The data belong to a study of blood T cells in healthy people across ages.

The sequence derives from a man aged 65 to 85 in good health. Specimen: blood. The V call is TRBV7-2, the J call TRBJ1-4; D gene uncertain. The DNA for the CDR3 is TGTGCCAGCAGCTCGAACGTTGAAAAACTGTTTTTT. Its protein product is CASSSNVEKLFF.